This TCR beta chain was observed in a study of cytomegalovirus exposure and HLA in healthy donors. Findings and caveats of the study: In vitro confirmation showed a few CMV-associated chains to be CMV antigen specific. Within a later analysis, the majority of CMV-associated TCR beta chains appeared HLA-restricted. The study designated fewer than 200 TCR beta chains cytomegalovirus-associated.

About this clone: Its antigen remains unidentified.

PCR used 60 Vbeta primers and 13 Jbeta primers. This table comes from immunoSEQ multiplex PCR, and its TCRdb copy is limited to in-frame clones, with some not included. The sample records roughly 300,000 clones, 86% being singletons. The CDR3 totals 13 residues. CDR1 MDHEN and CDR2 SYDVKM come from the germline V gene. Sequences were obtained from PBMCs. The clonotype was recovered from a man aged 35 to 55 in good health and CMV-seropositive. The chain employs TRBV28 and TRBJ2-4; 8 positions match TRBD1. The CDR3, as DNA: TGTGCACACTCCCGACAGGGGTTGGACATTCAGTACTTC. This encodes CAHSRQGLDIQYF.